This T cell receptor (beta chain) comes out of a study of T-cell reconstitution after alpha-beta-depleted transplantation in children. General study findings and limits: T-cell counts and diversity were attributed mostly to newly produced T cells one year after transplant. Day-60 TCRbeta diversity that was high in some patients was derived from surviving recipient T cells and thymic progenitors. Alpha-beta T cells present about two months after transplant were reported to originate from several hundred expanded graft clones.

To note about this clonotype: Antigen specificity is unknown.

Unique molecular identifiers were incorporated into the prepared TCRbeta library. TCRdb re-derived calls from the PCR reads in MiXCR, one entry per CDR3 protein. The data hold about 180,000 distinct CDR3 sequences, with around 10% observed a single time. This clonotype was obtained from a boy under 10 years old with acute myeloid leukemia, due to receive a stem cell transplant. This specimen consisted of PBMCs, obtained before TCRalphabeta/CD19-depleted stem cell transplant.

The CDR3 bases are TGTGCCAGCAGCATTAGCGGGGGCCAAACTAACACAGATACGCAGTATTTT. It specifies CASSISGGQTNTDTQYF. The chain combines TRBV9 with TRBJ2-3; TRBD2 agrees at 9 bases. V was pared by 4 bases and J by 2 bases, with 11 bases of the junction left unmatched. There are 17 residues in the CDR3. Germline assignment: CDR1 SGDLS and CDR2 YYNGEE.